Sequencing of this TCR beta chain was carried out in a study of cytomegalovirus exposure and HLA in healthy donors. General study results and limits: There were a few CMV-associated chains whose specificity for CMV antigens was confirmed in vitro.

This clone is a singleton in its sample. The antigen is unknown. CDR1 is SGHDT and CDR2 is YYEEEE in the germline V gene. The CDR3 sequence is 17 residues long. With V trimmed by 4 bases and J by 1 base, 9 bases remained unmatched. PCR employed 60 Vbeta and 13 Jbeta primers. TCRdb's copy holds only in-frame clones and misses some; the assay was immunoSEQ multiplex PCR. The sample carries hundreds of thousands of clones, around nine tenths recorded once. This clonotype was sampled from a woman under 30 in good health and CMV-seronegative. Material: PBMCs. V gene TRBV5-6 combines with J gene TRBJ2-1, with 9 bases lining up with TRBD2. CDR3 DNA: TGTGCCAGCAGCCTGTACCGCGGGGGGGGTTCCTACAATGAGCAGTTCTTC. Residues: CASSLYRGGGSYNEQFF.